The 32 T cell receptor beta chains reported below all come from one sample, sequenced in a study of graft-versus-host responses after intestinal transplantation. The assay was immunoSEQ multiplex PCR, and TCRdb's table has in-frame clones only and misses some. Of around 45,000 clones detected, around nine tenths appear once; the ten largest clones hold 2.5%. Which antigens these TCRs recognize remains unknown. The starting material was unstimulated CD4+ T cells sorted from spleen or lymph node cells, obtained before transplant. These receptors were obtained from a human donor who was the organ donor for an intestinal transplant.

The CDR3 loop reads CASSVAGTGLFGSYGYTF. The CDR3 DNA reads TGTGCCAGCAGCGTCGCCGGGACAGGGCTTTTTGGGAGCTATGGCTACACCTTC. The J gene is TRBJ1-2, the V gene TRBV5-5; 9 nucleotides match TRBD1. J gave up 4 bases and V 4 bases, and 17 bases lay outside the gene matches. Germline CDR1 reads SGHKS; CDR2 reads YYEKEE (reference sequence). This CDR3 has 18 residues.

A few counts support this clone. The chain combines TRBV28 with TRBJ2-1; no clear D gene. Germline lookup yields CDR1 MDHEN and CDR2 SYDVKM. The CDR3 extends over 13 amino acids. V lost 3 bases to trimming and J lost 7 bases, with 10 bases between them. The CDR3 loop is CASSFEQLNEQFF. As DNA, the CDR3 is TGTGCCAGCAGTTTTGAACAGTTGAATGAGCAGTTCTTC.

The J gene is TRBJ1-5, the V gene TRBV7-2; D is possibly TRBD1 (5 bases). There are 14 residues in the CDR3. Between the trimmed V and J ends, which lost 1 base and 7 bases, there was a span of 11 bases. The germline V gene has CDR1 SGHTA and CDR2 FQGNSA. The CDR3 nucleotides are TGTGCCAGCAGCTTAGTAGGCGGGGGGCAGCCCCAGCATTTT. This translates into CASSLVGGGQPQHF.

The V and J genes are TRBV7-3 and TRBJ2-3; no firm D call. Per germline, CDR1 SGHTA and CDR2 FQGTGA. The CDR3 extends over 15 amino acids. Trimming removed 1 base from V and 1 base from J, with 9 bases in between. The DNA for the CDR3 is TGTGCCAGCAGCTTAAGGGGTGGGCGCACAGATACGCAGTATTTT. Residues: CASSLRGGRTDTQYF.

This chain uses TRBV4-1 with TRBJ2-3; D remains unclear. Per germline, CDR1 MGHRA and CDR2 YSYEKL. The CDR3 runs to 13 residues. V gave up 2 bases and J gave up 2 bases, with 5 bases separating them. The CDR3 loop reads CASSQTNTDTQYF. CDR3 coding DNA: TGCGCCAGCAGCCAAACTAACACAGATACGCAGTATTTT.

This clone was seen only once. The rearrangement joins TRBV6-4 to TRBJ2-2; D ambiguous. V gave up 4 bases and J gave up 1 base, with 4 bases separating them. CDR3 length: 13 amino acids. Germline CDR1 is MRHNA and CDR2 is SNTAGT. CDR3 nucleotides: TGTGCCAGCAGTGCCGAGAACACCGGGGAGCTGTTTTTT. Protein product: CASSAENTGELFF.

The chain has TRBV29-1 and TRBJ2-1, with D uncertain. The CDR3 sequence is 15 residues long. Germline loops: CDR1 SQVTM, CDR2 ANQGSEA. Trimming shortened V by 4 bases and J by 3 bases, and 16 bases separated the two germline ends. The CDR3 region has the DNA TGCAGCGTTGGCCCCCCAAGTAAGATCTACAATGAGCAGTTCTTC. Translating gives CSVGPPSKIYNEQFF.

This chain links TRBV5-1 with TRBJ2-3; no clear D. The length of the CDR3 is 11 residues. CDR1 is SGHRS, CDR2 YFSETQ, per germline. Trimming removed 7 bases at V and 4 bases at J, with 7 bases between. The CDR3, as DNA: TGCGCCAGCGCTTGGGCAGATACGCAGTATTTT. Translating gives CASAWADTQYF. The full variable domain, rest sourced from reference TRBV5-1 and TRBJ2-3, is KAGVTQTPRYLIKTRGQQVTLSCSPISGHRSVSWYQQTPGQGLQFLFEYFSETQRNKGNFPGRFSGRQFSNSRSEMNVSTLELGDSALYLCASAWADTQYFGPGTRLTVL.

The J gene is TRBJ2-1, the V gene TRBV5-1; D is undetermined. Germline CDR1 is SGHRS and CDR2 is YFSETQ. This CDR3 is built from 13 residues. Deletions cut 0 bases from V and 6 bases from J, with 7 bases between. As DNA, the CDR3 is TGCGCCAGCAGCTTGGTGGATGGCAATGAGCAGTTCTTC. Encoded protein: CASSLVDGNEQFF.

J is TRBJ1-2 and V is TRBV6-5; tentative D call: TRBD1 (5 bases). This CDR3 spans 13 amino acids. Germline CDR1 and CDR2: MNHEY and SVGAGI. V was clipped by 2 bases and J by 3 bases, with 7 bases between them. CDR3 nucleotide sequence: TGTGCCAGCAGTTACGGGACGCACTATGGCTACACCTTC. It translates to CASSYGTHYGYTF.

The V gene is TRBV13, the J gene TRBJ2-5; D is uncertain. The CDR3 extends over 16 amino acids. Germline CDR1 PRHDT, CDR2 FYEKMQ (reference sequence). V lost 4 bases and J 3 bases, leaving 18 bases between the germline ends. CDR3 in DNA: TGTGCCAGCAGCTGGGCTGCCTTAGCAGTTGAAGAGACCCAGTACTTC. It codes for CASSWAALAVEETQYF.

The chain recombines TRBV4-3 with TRBJ2-7, with D hard to call. The V and J ends lost 0 bases and 2 bases respectively, with 8 bases between them. CDR3 length: 14 amino acids. Germline values: CDR1 LGHNA, CDR2 YSLEER. CDR3 in amino acids: CASSQDPRTYEQYF. CDR3 bases: TGCGCCAGCAGCCAAGATCCCCGGACCTACGAGCAGTACTTC.

The chain uses TRBV19 and TRBJ1-4; D might be TRBD1 (5 bases). V dropped 3 bases and J dropped 11 bases, with 13 bases sitting between them. CDR1 and CDR2 from the germline V gene are LNHDA and SQIVND (reference sequence). CDR3 length: 13 residues. The CDR3 spells CASSMAGIKKLFF. Here the CDR3 DNA reads TGTGCCAGTAGTATGGCAGGGATCAAGAAACTGTTTTTT.

V usage is TRBV11-2 and J usage is TRBJ2-3; 10 nucleotides align to TRBD1. CDR1 is SGHAT and CDR2 is FQNNGV in the germline V gene. The CDR3 sequence is 14 residues long. Losses at the gene ends were 4 bases for V and 4 bases for J; bases not matched to a gene: 2. Here the CDR3 DNA reads TGTGCCAGCAGCTCAGGGACAGGGGCAGATACGCAGTATTTT. This codes for CASSSGTGADTQYF.

This chain uses TRBV6-5 with TRBJ1-2; TRBD1 matches at 7 bases. The V gene's germline CDR1 is MNHEY and CDR2 SVGAGI. Trimming removed 2 bases from V and 7 bases from J; junction bases left unmatched: 7. This CDR3 is 14 amino acids long. CDR3 sequence: CASSYPTGSRGYTF. CDR3 nucleotide sequence: TGTGCCAGCAGTTACCCGACAGGGTCGCGTGGCTACACCTTC.

The gene calls are TRBV5-1 and TRBJ1-1; D ambiguous. Germline CDR1 reads SGHRS; CDR2 reads YFSETQ. V was clipped by 3 bases and J by 5 bases, with 14 bases between them. The CDR3 has 14 amino acids. DNA for the CDR3: TGCGCCAGCAGCTCAAGGGATTTGGGGACTGAAGCTTTCTTT. This gives the protein CASSSRDLGTEAFF. Full variable domain (remainder filled in from reference TRBV5-1 and TRBJ1-1): KAGVTQTPRYLIKTRGQQVTLSCSPISGHRSVSWYQQTPGQGLQFLFEYFSETQRNKGNFPGRFSGRQFSNSRSEMNVSTLELGDSALYLCASSSRDLGTEAFFGQGTRLTVV.

The chain is built from TRBV28 and TRBJ2-2; 13 bases match TRBD2. Germline CDR1 and CDR2: MDHEN and SYDVKM. The CDR3 has 18 residues. The V segment lost 2 bases and the J segment 0 bases; nucleotides outside the gene matches: 3. This CDR3 is CASSLKTSGRANTGELFF. In DNA, the CDR3 is TGTGCCAGCAGTTTAAAAACTAGCGGGAGGGCGAACACCGGGGAGCTGTTTTTT.

The chain joins TRBV4-3 to TRBJ2-7; 12 nucleotides line up with TRBD1. With 5 bases clipped from V and 2 bases from J, the junction kept 4 bases outside the gene matches. This CDR3 region has 15 residues. The germline gives CDR1 LGHNA, CDR2 YSLEER. The CDR3 protein is CASSVGQGAPYEQYF. The CDR3 DNA reads as TGCGCCAGCAGCGTGGGACAGGGGGCGCCCTACGAGCAGTACTTC.

V usage is TRBV18 and J usage is TRBJ2-1; perhaps TRBD2 as D (5 bases). The germline V and J ends were trimmed by 3 bases and 1 base, with 13 bases remaining between them. The germline CDR1 and CDR2 sequences are KGHSH and LQKENI. The CDR3 totals 16 residues. The CDR3: CASSPISSGSYNEQFF. DNA of the CDR3: TGTGCCAGCTCACCGATATCATCGGGGTCCTACAATGAGCAGTTCTTC.

The V gene is TRBV9, the J gene TRBJ2-3; TRBD2 matches at 9 bases. CDR1 and CDR2 from the germline V gene are SGDLS and YYNGEE. J lost 0 bases, V lost 0 bases, and 8 bases had no gene match. The CDR3 consists of 18 residues. CDR3 bases: TGTGCCAGCAGCGTAGCCGCGGGAGGGCCTGCTAGCACAGATACGCAGTATTTT. Translating it yields CASSVAAGGPASTDTQYF.

Comments on this clone: The sample holds other DNA sequences that translate to the same CDR3. The chain links TRBV6-1 to TRBJ2-7, with D perhaps TRBD1 (7 bases). The CDR3 spans 13 residues. The germline V and J ends were trimmed by 2 bases and 3 bases, with 8 bases remaining between them. The germline gives CDR1 MNHNS, CDR2 SASEGT. The CDR3 spells CASSEQGGYEQYF. In DNA form, the CDR3 reads TGTGCCAGCAGTGAACAGGGGGGCTACGAGCAGTACTTC.

The chain couples TRBV28 to TRBJ1-5; 7 bases are a match to TRBD1. The CDR3 sequence is 15 residues long. Germline CDR1 MDHEN, CDR2 SYDVKM. Unmatched junction bases numbered 12, after V lost 3 bases and J lost 10 bases. CDR3 in amino acids: CASSLPGGLVLPQHF. CDR3 sequence (DNA): TGTGCCAGCAGTTTGCCAGGGGGTCTGGTCTTACCCCAGCATTTT.

V and J are TRBV19 and TRBJ2-1; 7 positions match TRBD2. This CDR3 has 16 amino acids. Germline-derived CDR1 and CDR2 are LNHDA and SQIVND (reference sequence). The V gene end was trimmed by 7 bases and the J gene end by 6 bases; junction bases not matched to a gene: 15. Here the CDR3 reads CASTPVGWEGRNEQFF. The CDR3 nucleotides read TGTGCCAGTACGCCGGTCGGGTGGGAGGGCCGCAATGAGCAGTTCTTC.

CDR3 sequence reads: CASSLSQGKGNQPQHF. CDR3 bases: TGTGCCAGCAGTTTATCCCAGGGGAAGGGCAATCAGCCCCAGCATTTT. The chain links TRBV28 to TRBJ1-5; tentative D call: TRBD1 (6 bases). The V end was cut by 1 base, the J end by 2 bases, with 12 bases between. Germline values: CDR1 MDHEN, CDR2 SYDVKM. This CDR3 is built from 16 residues.

The genes are TRBV4-1 and TRBJ2-5; D not resolved. CDR1 MGHRA and CDR2 YSYEKL come from the germline V gene. V was pared by 1 base and J by 4 bases, with 7 bases between. The CDR3 loop spans 13 amino acids. The CDR3 bases are TGCGCCAGCAGCCAAGCAGGTATAGAGACCCAGTACTTC. Protein: CASSQAGIETQYF.

V gene TRBV5-4 combines with J gene TRBJ2-2; D remains ambiguous. Germline V gene lookup returns CDR1 SGHNT and CDR2 YYREEE (reference sequence). Trimming stripped 1 base from V and 7 bases from J, with 5 bases between. The length of the CDR3 is 12 residues. The CDR3 is CASSLYGGELFF. CDR3 nucleotide sequence: TGTGCCAGCAGCTTGTACGGCGGGGAGCTGTTTTTT.

The CDR3 DNA reads as TGTGCCAGCAGCCCTGCCGGCGTCGGGGAGACCCAGTACTTC. As protein: CASSPAGVGETQYF. The rearrangement joins TRBV2 to TRBJ2-5; D gene uncertain. Looked up from germline, CDR1 is SNHLY and CDR2 is FYNNEI. Trimming cost V 6 bases and J 5 bases, with 16 bases left between them. The CDR3 runs to 14 residues.

This chain connects TRBV19 to TRBJ1-2; TRBD1 agrees at 11 bases. The V gene's germline CDR1 is LNHDA and CDR2 SQIVND (reference sequence). The trim removed 7 bases at V and 6 bases at J, leaving 10 bases unmatched. This CDR3 contains 15 residues. The CDR3 nucleotides are TGTGCCAGTACCTCCTTCCGGGACAGGGGGAATGGCTACACCTTC. Translation: CASTSFRDRGNGYTF.

This sequence joins TRBV9 and TRBJ2-2; 8 bases line up with TRBD1. Germline V gene lookup returns CDR1 SGDLS and CDR2 YYNGEE. Losses at the gene ends were 0 bases for V and 5 bases for J; bases not matched to a gene: 3. This CDR3 region has 15 residues. The CDR3 sequence is CASSVGQGRTGELFF. CDR3 DNA sequence: TGTGCCAGCAGCGTAGGACAGGGGAGGACCGGGGAGCTGTTTTTT.

The chain combines TRBV12-2 with TRBJ1-5; TRBD1 was called by the table and not checked on the DNA. TRBV12-2 is listed as a pseudogene. The CDR3 sequence is 13 residues long. Here the CDR3 reads CASRFHSNQPQHF. The CDR3 DNA is TGTGCAAGTCGCTTCCATAGCAATCAGCCCCAGCATTTT.

This chain links TRBV7-2 with TRBJ2-1, with 14 nucleotides matching TRBD2. This CDR3 spans 18 amino acids. Germline lookup yields CDR1 SGHTA and CDR2 FQGNSA. J lost 1 base, V lost 5 bases, and 7 bases had no gene match. The CDR3, as DNA: TGTGCCAGCAGCCTAGGACTAGCGGGAGGCCCGTCCTACAATGAGCAGTTCTTC. Protein: CASSLGLAGGPSYNEQFF.

The V call is TRBV5-1, the J call TRBJ2-2; TRBD1 is a possible D gene (6 bases). The CDR3 has 15 amino acids. V was trimmed by 1 base and J by 4 bases, leaving 11 bases between them. In germline, CDR1 is SGHRS, CDR2 YFSETQ. CDR3 in DNA: TGCGCCAGCAGCTTGTCCCTAGGGGGCACCGGGGAGCTGTTTTTT. This sequence encodes CASSLSLGGTGELFF.